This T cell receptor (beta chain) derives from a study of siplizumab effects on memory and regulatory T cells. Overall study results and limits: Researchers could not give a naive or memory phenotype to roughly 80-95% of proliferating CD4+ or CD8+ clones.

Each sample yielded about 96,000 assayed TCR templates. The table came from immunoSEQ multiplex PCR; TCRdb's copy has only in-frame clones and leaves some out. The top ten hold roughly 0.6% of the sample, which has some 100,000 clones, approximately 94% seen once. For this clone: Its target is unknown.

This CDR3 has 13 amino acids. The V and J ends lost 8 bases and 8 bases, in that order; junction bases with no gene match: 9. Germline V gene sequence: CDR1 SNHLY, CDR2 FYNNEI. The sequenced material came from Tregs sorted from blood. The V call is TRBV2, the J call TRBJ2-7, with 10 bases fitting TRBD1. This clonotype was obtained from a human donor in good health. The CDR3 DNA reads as TGTGCCAGCGGCGACAGGGGGCGAAATCAGCAGTACTTC. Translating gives CASGDRGRNQQYF.